This T cell receptor (beta chain) stems from a study of blood T cells in healthy people across ages. Study results and limitations: It was found that TCR beta diversity correlated strongly with the percentage of naive T cells. Expanded clonotype shifts may have been confounded, as the donors had an unknown CMV status.

CDR3 length equals 15 residues. With 5 bases removed from V and 5 bases from J, the gap between germline ends came to 15 bases. Samples had at least 6.5 million PBMCs isolated from them. A sample-barcoded 5' primer and a J-beta primer mix were used in a second PCR of roughly 7 to 11 cycles. Every cDNA molecule carried a tag from a template-switch adaptor bearing 12 random nucleotides. Each CDR3 protein gets one entry after TCRdb re-called the 5' RACE reads with MiXCR. This repertoire shows 500,000 to 700,000 distinct CDR3 sequences, 25% to 30% found once; its top ten account for less than 20%. As concerns this clonotype: No antigen is known for it.

The rearrangement joins TRBV12-3 or TRBV12-4 to TRBJ2-2; D is perhaps TRBD2 (6 bases). Sequencing was performed on blood. This TCR derives from a woman aged 80 or older in good health. CDR3 protein: CASSAWGVLTGELFF. The CDR3 nucleotides read TGTGCCAGCAGTGCTTGGGGGGTTCTGACCGGGGAGCTGTTTTTT.